This passage covers 8 T cell receptor beta chains from one sample sequenced in a study of T-cell reconstitution after alpha-beta-depleted transplantation in children (TCRdb year 2016). Library preparation employed PCR. The sequencing machine was an Illumina HiSeq 2500. TCR library preparation used molecular barcoding, with unique molecular identifiers applied to normalize quantification of the TCRbeta repertoire. TCRdb cleaned the public reads at Q25 with fastp, built clones with MiXCR and kept in-frame beta chains. Each CDR3 protein gets just one entry, which takes the most common genes and DNA from the rows behind it. This sample has some 460,000 distinct CDR3 sequences in its table, and roughly 16% of those were observed once. The ten most abundant clones make up approximately 29% of the sample. Explained via the paper, the treatment or condition label denotes: allogeneic hematopoietic cell transplantation with graft depleted of TCRalphabeta T cells and CD19 B cells.

The sample consisted of PBMCs, mostly from graft donor cells, taken 360 days after TCRalphabeta/CD19-depleted stem cell transplant. These receptors were taken from a boy younger than two who had a stem cell transplant for Wiskott-Aldrich syndrome, so the T cells may come from the graft donor.

At least ten counts were recorded for this clonotype. V usage is TRBV7-2 and J usage is TRBJ2-2; 7 nucleotides line up with TRBD2. This CDR3 spans 14 amino acids. Germline CDR1 SGHTA, CDR2 FQGNSA. With V trimmed by 6 bases and J by 5 bases, 6 bases remained unmatched. In nucleotides, the CDR3 is TGTGCCAGCAGTAGACCGGGAGGAACCGGGGAGCTGTTTTTT. Protein product: CASSRPGGTGELFF.

The chain combines TRBV4-1 with TRBJ2-3; the D is unclear. V lost 3 bases and J lost 3, with 22 bases in between. The CDR3 sequence is 18 residues long. Germline CDR1 MGHRA, CDR2 YSYEKL. Here the CDR3 reads CASSHGYYRAGMTDTQYF. CDR3 bases: TGCGCCAGCAGCCATGGGTACTACCGGGCTGGGATGACAGATACGCAGTATTTT.

This clonotype was observed a handful of times. The rearrangement links TRBV27 to TRBJ2-1; 9 bases line up with TRBD1. The CDR3 contains 17 residues. From germline, CDR1 is MNHEY and CDR2 SMNVEV (reference sequence). V shed 2 bases, J shed 4 bases, and the junction held 9 bases outside the gene matches. Here the CDR3 DNA reads TGTGCCAGCAGTTTAAGACGGGACAGGGCCTTATACAATGAGCAGTTCTTC. This gives the protein CASSLRRDRALYNEQFF.

V usage is TRBV7-9 and J usage is TRBJ2-3, with TRBD1 matching over 12 bases. J lost 3 bases, V lost 5 bases, and 3 bases had no gene match. This CDR3 is 15 amino acids long. The germline V gene has CDR1 SEHNR and CDR2 FQNEAQ (reference sequence). CDR3 loop: CASSGTGGETDTQYF. The CDR3 DNA follows: TGTGCCAGCAGCGGGACAGGGGGCGAGACAGATACGCAGTATTTT.

The V gene is TRBV6-1, the J gene TRBJ1-1; 7 bases fit TRBD1. The CDR3 covers 16 residues. After removal of 5 bases from V and 0 bases from J, the junction contained 9 bases not matched to a gene. CDR1 and CDR2 from the germline V gene are MNHNS and SASEGT. The CDR3 nucleotides read TGTGCCAGCAGTCCTGGCGACAGGGTAATGAACACTGAAGCTTTCTTT. It encodes CASSPGDRVMNTEAFF.

The V gene is TRBV4-2, the J gene TRBJ1-1, with D possibly being TRBD1 (5 bases). Germline V gene lookup returns CDR1 LGHNA and CDR2 YNFKEQ. Trimming took 4 bases from V and 0 from J, leaving 15 bases between them. The CDR3 extends over 16 amino acids. The CDR3 region has the DNA TGTGCCAGCAGCCCCAACCCGGGGCCTATGAACACTGAAGCTTTCTTT. This gives the protein CASSPNPGPMNTEAFF.

This clonotype was counted only a few times. The rearrangement uses TRBV28 and TRBJ2-5; D unclear. The germline CDR1 and CDR2 sequences are MDHEN and SYDVKM. Trimming cost V 3 bases and J 4 bases, with 15 bases left between them. This CDR3 comprises 15 residues. DNA of the CDR3: TGTGCCAGCAGTTTTCCCCTGAGGTCGCCAGAGACCCAGTACTTC. Translated: CASSFPLRSPETQYF.

V gene TRBV6-6 combines with J gene TRBJ2-5; D remains ambiguous. The germline V and J ends were trimmed by 1 base and 5 bases, with 5 bases remaining between them. Germline lookup yields CDR1 MNHNY and CDR2 SVGAGI (reference sequence). The CDR3 runs to 12 residues. CDR3 residues: CASSYLRETQYF. The CDR3 DNA follows: TGTGCCAGCAGTTACTTGAGGGAGACCCAGTACTTC.